The sequence of this T cell receptor (beta chain) was determined in a study of control samples from healthy donors and cancer patients. Some clones are missing from TCRdb's copy, which holds only in-frame ones; the method was immunoSEQ multiplex PCR. The sample shows some 140,000 clones, 92% of them seen only once. This clone turned up a few times. Per germline, CDR1 MNHEY and CDR2 SVGEGT. The CDR3 has 16 residues. Trimming stripped 0 bases from V and 0 bases from J, with 11 bases between. The sequenced sample was blood. The rearrangement uses TRBV6-2 or TRBV6-3 and TRBJ1-2; a possible D gene is TRBD1 (5 bases). The receptor was isolated from a man younger than 45 in good health. The chain's CDR3 is CASSYSYGAANYGYTF. The CDR3 DNA reads as TGTGCCAGCAGTTACTCATACGGGGCGGCTAACTATGGCTACACCTTC.